The 20 T cell receptor beta chains below were found in one sample sequenced in a study of post-analysis software for immune sequencing data. Overall study findings and caveats: Roughly five TRBV segments, including TRBV5-6, TRBV5-1 and TRBV20-1, were more frequent in patients than controls.

TCR beta cDNA libraries included unique molecular identifiers. TCRdb reanalysed the PCR reads using MiXCR and keeps one entry per CDR3 protein. This table has a few hundred thousand distinct CDR3 sequences, around a third appearing once. These receptors have no identified antigens. The sample was blood. The receptors stem from a girl aged 2-17 years with multiple sclerosis.

This clonotype was seen a few times. The chain links TRBV20-1 to TRBJ2-7; no clear D gene. Looked up from germline, CDR1 is DFQATT and CDR2 is SNEGSKA (reference sequence). Trimming shortened V by 1 base and J by 3 bases, and 10 bases separated the two germline ends. The CDR3 runs to 13 residues. CDR3 region: CSARGPIYYEQYF. The CDR3 nucleotides read TGCAGTGCTAGAGGACCCATTTACTACGAGCAGTACTTC.

Only a few counts were recorded for this clonotype. This chain connects TRBV29-1 to TRBJ1-2, with TRBD1 matching 8 bases. The trim removed 4 bases at V and 3 bases at J, leaving 7 bases unmatched. Germline V gives CDR1 SQVTM, CDR2 ANQGSEA. This CDR3 is built from 14 residues. CDR3 loop: CSVVFQGQDYGYTF. DNA for the CDR3: TGCAGCGTTGTTTTTCAGGGACAGGACTATGGCTACACCTTC. The complete variable domain, with remaining parts taken from reference TRBV29-1 and TRBJ1-2, reads SAVISQKPSRDICQRGTSLTIQCQVDSQVTMMFWYRQQPGQSLTLIATANQGSEATYESGFVIDKFPISRPNLTFSTLTVSNMSPEDSSIYLCSVVFQGQDYGYTFGSGTRLTVV.

V is TRBV5-1 and J is TRBJ2-5; 8 positions match TRBD1. V lost 4 bases, J lost 3 bases, and 8 bases stayed unmatched. Germline V gene sequence: CDR1 SGHRS, CDR2 YFSETQ. This CDR3 spans 15 amino acids. CDR3 DNA: TGCGCCAGCAGCCAACTGGGACAGGAGGAAGAGACCCAGTACTTC. It encodes CASSQLGQEEETQYF. Based on the CDR3 plus reference TRBV5-1 and TRBJ2-5, the full variable domain is KAGVTQTPRYLIKTRGQQVTLSCSPISGHRSVSWYQQTPGQGLQFLFEYFSETQRNKGNFPGRFSGRQFSNSRSEMNVSTLELGDSALYLCASSQLGQEEETQYFGPGTRLLVL.

On this clonotype itself: This may be a read error: a much more frequent sequence differs by one nucleotide. The CDR3 coding sequence is TGTGCCAGCAGTTTACCGGGACGGGGGGCGAACGAGCAGTACTTC. Translation: CASSLPGRGANEQYF. The gene calls are TRBV12-3 or TRBV12-4 and TRBJ2-7; D might be TRBD2 (7 bases). V lost 2 bases to trimming and J lost 5 bases, with 16 bases between them. This CDR3 region has 15 residues.

J is TRBJ2-5 and V is TRBV5-1; TRBD2 agrees at 12 bases. The length of the CDR3 is 19 residues. V was clipped by 1 base and J by 1 base; unmatched bases: 11. From germline, CDR1 is SGHRS and CDR2 YFSETQ. The CDR3 DNA sequence: TGCGCCAGCAGCTTGCCTAGACTAGCGGGGGCGACCTCCCAAGAGACCCAGTACTTC. Translated: CASSLPRLAGATSQETQYF.

This clonotype was counted only a few times. The chain has TRBV4-1 and TRBJ2-1; unclear D gene. The CDR3 covers 15 residues. V lost 2 bases to trimming and J lost 2 bases, with 10 bases between them. Looked up from germline, CDR1 is MGHRA and CDR2 is YSYEKL. CDR3 nucleotides: TGCGCCAGCAGCCAAAACCCGGTGGCCTACAATGAGCAGTTCTTC. Encoded protein: CASSQNPVAYNEQFF.

The sample holds a few counts of this clonotype. This chain joins TRBV6-5 and TRBJ1-1, with no clear D. The V end was cut by 6 bases, the J end by 5 bases, with 13 bases between. Germline V gene data show CDR1 as MNHEY and CDR2 as SVGAGI. The CDR3 is 13 residues long. In nucleotides, the CDR3 is TGTGCCAGCAGCCAAGAATCGGGGACTGAAGCTTTCTTT. Translating gives CASSQESGTEAFF.

This chain joins TRBV12-3 or TRBV12-4 and TRBJ1-1; no clear D. V was pared by 3 bases and J by 6 bases, with 11 bases between. This CDR3 region has 13 residues. CDR3: CASSLSGRAEAFF. The DNA for the CDR3 is TGTGCCAGCAGTTTGTCGGGGAGGGCTGAAGCTTTCTTT.

This clonotype was recorded a few times. The chain employs TRBV12-3 or TRBV12-4 and TRBJ2-7; D unresolved. V was cut by 6 bases and J by 4 bases, with 10 bases left in between. The CDR3 extends over 12 amino acids. This CDR3 is CASSLRIYEQYF. In DNA, the CDR3 is TGTGCCAGCAGCCTCCGCATTTACGAGCAGTACTTC.

This clonotype has only a few counts. Just one base apart from a much larger clone, this may be a read error. The chain is built from TRBV6-5 and TRBJ2-5; tentatively, D is TRBD1 (5 bases). The germline V gene encodes CDR1 MNHEY and CDR2 SVGAGI. This CDR3 region has 13 residues. DNA of the CDR3: TGTGCCAGCAGTCCCGACAGCCAAGAGGCCCAGTACTTC. Translation: CASSPDSQEAQYF.

V and J are TRBV6-6 and TRBJ1-2; 7 positions agree with TRBD1. Germline assignment: CDR1 MNHNY and CDR2 SVGAGI (reference sequence). This CDR3 is 15 amino acids long. The J segment lost 2 bases and the V segment lost 6 bases, leaving 9 bases of the junction unmatched. CDR3 residues: CASRAGTEGNYGYTF. The CDR3 bases are TGTGCCAGCAGAGCCGGGACAGAGGGGAACTATGGCTACACCTTC.

This clonotype came up a few times. The J gene is TRBJ1-2, the V gene TRBV6-6; D possibly corresponds to TRBD1 (5 bases). Germline CDR1 and CDR2: MNHNY and SVGAGI (reference sequence). Trimming stripped 2 bases from V and 10 bases from J, with 8 bases between. CDR3 size: 11 residues. The chain's CDR3 is CASSYGGDYTF. The CDR3 DNA sequence: TGTGCCAGCAGTTACGGGGGGGACTACACCTTC.

This clonotype has a handful of counts. This CDR3 is CASGATGGNEKLFF. CDR3 coding DNA: TGTGCCAGCGGCGCGACAGGGGGAAATGAAAAACTGTTTTTT. This chain joins TRBV28 and TRBJ1-4; 9 bases match TRBD1. This CDR3 comprises 14 residues. V trimming: 8 bases; J trimming: 5 bases; junction bases outside the gene matches: 6. CDR1 is MDHEN, CDR2 SYDVKM, per germline.

The chain uses TRBV5-6 and TRBJ1-2, with D possibly matching TRBD1 (5 bases). This CDR3 spans 15 amino acids. V was shortened by 2 bases and J by 3 bases, with 14 bases between the two germline ends. Germline V gene lookup returns CDR1 SGHDT and CDR2 YYEEEE. This CDR3 reads CASSFTGVRDYGYTF. For the CDR3, the DNA is TGTGCCAGCAGCTTCACGGGGGTTCGCGACTATGGCTACACCTTC.

The chain is built from TRBV5-6 and TRBJ1-5; no firm D call. The germline gives CDR1 SGHDT, CDR2 YYEEEE. CDR3 size: 15 residues. V was trimmed by 3 bases and J by 0 bases, leaving 10 bases between them. The CDR3: CASSSFKYSNQPQHF. CDR3 DNA sequence: TGTGCCAGCAGCTCCTTCAAGTATAGCAATCAGCCCCAGCATTTT.

V gene TRBV11-2 combines with J gene TRBJ2-1; TRBD2 matches 13 bases. The J segment lost 1 base and the V segment lost 3 bases, leaving 3 bases of the junction unmatched. The CDR3 extends over 17 amino acids. Germline V CDR1 and CDR2: SGHAT, FQNNGV. CDR3 nucleotide sequence: TGTGCCAGCAGCTTCGGACTAGCGGGGGAATCCTACAATGAGCAGTTCTTC. This translates into CASSFGLAGESYNEQFF. The complete variable domain, with remaining parts taken from reference TRBV11-2 and TRBJ2-1, reads EAGVAQSPRYKIIEKRQSVAFWCNPISGHATLYWYQQILGQGPKLLIQFQNNGVVDDSQLPKDRFSAERLKGVDSTLKIQPAKLEDSAVYLCASSFGLAGESYNEQFFGPGTRLTVL.

The chain employs TRBV9 and TRBJ2-3; 9 bases match TRBD2. Per germline, CDR1 SGDLS and CDR2 YYNGEE. The CDR3 covers 15 residues. V shed 5 bases and J 3 bases; nucleotides not matched to a gene: 7. The DNA of the CDR3 is TGTGCCAGCAGAGCGGGGCGGGGGGGAACAGATACGCAGTATTTT. Translation: CASRAGRGGTDTQYF. Variable domain in full (rest from reference TRBV9 and TRBJ2-3): DSGVTQTPKHLITATGQRVTLRCSPRSGDLSVYWYQQSLDQGLQFLIQYYNGEERAKGNILERFSAQQFPDLHSELNLSSLELGDSALYFCASRAGRGGTDTQYFGPGTRLTVL.

The chain recombines TRBV6-5 with TRBJ2-1, with 9 bases lining up with TRBD1. Looked up from germline, CDR1 is MNHEY and CDR2 is SVGAGI. This CDR3 spans 15 amino acids. V shed 5 bases and J 8 bases; nucleotides not matched to a gene: 10. CDR3 in DNA: TGTGCCAGCAGTAAACCGGGACAGGGAGATTATGAGCAGTTCTTC. Translation: CASSKPGQGDYEQFF.

As concerns this clonotype: Germline and junction disagree at one end, which may indicate a read error. The rearrangement joins TRBV18 to TRBJ2-5; 7 bases map to TRBD2. This CDR3 comprises 16 residues. Germline V gives CDR1 KGHSH, CDR2 LQKENI. CDR3 DNA: TGTGCCAGCTCACCTCTTCGAGCGGGGATCCAAGCGACCCAGTACTTC. This codes for CASSPLRAGIQATQYF.

This clonotype was counted once. The gene calls are TRBV5-1 and TRBJ2-4, with D tentatively TRBD1 or TRBD2 (5 bases each). The CDR3 runs to 16 residues. Germline V gene lookup returns CDR1 SGHRS and CDR2 YFSETQ. Deletions cut 4 bases from V and 13 bases from J, with 27 bases between. The CDR3 loop reads CASSLSLVGTYNEQYF. The CDR3, as DNA: TGCGCCAGCAGCCTCTCCCTAGTAGGGACCTACAATGAGCAGTACTTC.